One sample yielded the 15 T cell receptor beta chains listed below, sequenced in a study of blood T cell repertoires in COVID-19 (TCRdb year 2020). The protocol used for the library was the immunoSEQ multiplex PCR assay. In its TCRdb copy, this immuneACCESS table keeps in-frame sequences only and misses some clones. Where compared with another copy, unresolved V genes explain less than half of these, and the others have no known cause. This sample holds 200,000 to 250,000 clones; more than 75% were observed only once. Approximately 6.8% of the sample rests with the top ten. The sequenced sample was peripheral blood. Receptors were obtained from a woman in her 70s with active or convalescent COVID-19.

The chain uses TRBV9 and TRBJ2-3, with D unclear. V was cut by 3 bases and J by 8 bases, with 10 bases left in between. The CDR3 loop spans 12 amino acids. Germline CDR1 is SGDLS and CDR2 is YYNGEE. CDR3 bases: TGTGCCAGCAGCGCAACACATGGTACGCAGTATTTT. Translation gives CASSATHGTQYF.

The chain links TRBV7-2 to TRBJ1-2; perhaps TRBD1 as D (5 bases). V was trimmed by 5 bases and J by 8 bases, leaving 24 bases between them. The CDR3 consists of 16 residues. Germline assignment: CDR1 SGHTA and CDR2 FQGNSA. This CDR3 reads CASSRYNEDSGVGYTF. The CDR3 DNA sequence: TGTGCCAGCAGCCGTTACAACGAGGACTCGGGGGTCGGCTACACCTTC.

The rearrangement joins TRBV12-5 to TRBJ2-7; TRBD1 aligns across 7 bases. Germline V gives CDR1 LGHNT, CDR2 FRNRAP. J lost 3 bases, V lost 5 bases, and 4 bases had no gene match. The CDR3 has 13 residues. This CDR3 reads CASGEDRDYEQYF. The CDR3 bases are TGTGCTAGTGGTGAAGACAGGGACTACGAGCAGTACTTC.

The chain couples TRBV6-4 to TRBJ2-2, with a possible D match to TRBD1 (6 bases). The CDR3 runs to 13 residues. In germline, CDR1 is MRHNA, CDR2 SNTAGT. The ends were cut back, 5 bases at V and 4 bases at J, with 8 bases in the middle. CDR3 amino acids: CASSRGGTGELFF. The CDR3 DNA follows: TGTGCCAGCAGTCGAGGGGGCACCGGGGAGCTGTTTTTT.

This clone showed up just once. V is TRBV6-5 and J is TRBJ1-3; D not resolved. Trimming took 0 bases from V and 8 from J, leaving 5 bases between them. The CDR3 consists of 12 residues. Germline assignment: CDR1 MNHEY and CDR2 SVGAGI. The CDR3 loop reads CASSYSGDTIYF. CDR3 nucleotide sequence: TGTGCCAGCAGTTACTCCGGTGACACCATATATTTT.

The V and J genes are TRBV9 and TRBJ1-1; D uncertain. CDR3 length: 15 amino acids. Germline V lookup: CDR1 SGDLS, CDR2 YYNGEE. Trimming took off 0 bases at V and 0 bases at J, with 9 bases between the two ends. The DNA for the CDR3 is TGTGCCAGCAGCGTAGTAAGGGAGGTGAACACTGAAGCTTTCTTT. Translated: CASSVVREVNTEAFF.

The CDR3 DNA reads as TGTGCCAGCAGCTTAAAGTTGGGCTCTACAAATGAGCAGTTCTTC. It yields the protein CASSLKLGSTNEQFF. This chain connects TRBV5-4 to TRBJ2-1; no firm D call. The CDR3 spans 15 residues. Trimming removed 2 bases at V and 7 bases at J, with 16 bases between. Germline CDR1 reads SGHNT; CDR2 reads YYREEE (reference sequence). Variable domain in full (rest from reference TRBV5-4 and TRBJ2-1): ETGVTQSPTHLIKTRGQQVTLRCSSQSGHNTVSWYQQALGQGPQFIFQYYREEENGRGNFPPRFSGLQFPNYSSELNVNALELDDSALYLCASSLKLGSTNEQFFGPGTRLTVL.

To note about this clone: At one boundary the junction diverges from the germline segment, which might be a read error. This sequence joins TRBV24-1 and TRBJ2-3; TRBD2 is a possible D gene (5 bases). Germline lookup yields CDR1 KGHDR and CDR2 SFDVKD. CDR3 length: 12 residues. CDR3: CATSDLWNGVNF. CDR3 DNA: TGTGCCACCAGTGATTTGTGGAACGGGGTGAATTTT.

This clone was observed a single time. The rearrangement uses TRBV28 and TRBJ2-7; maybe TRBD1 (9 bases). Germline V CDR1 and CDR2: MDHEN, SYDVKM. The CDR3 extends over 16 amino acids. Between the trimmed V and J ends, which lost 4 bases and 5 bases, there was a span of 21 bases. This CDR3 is CASSYTGTGTSNEQYF. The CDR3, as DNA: TGTGCCAGCAGTTATACCGGGACAGGGACTAGTAACGAGCAGTACTTC. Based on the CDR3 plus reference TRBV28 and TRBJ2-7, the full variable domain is DVKVTQSSRYLVKRTGEKVFLECVQDMDHENMFWYRQDPGLGLRLIYFSYDVKMKEKGDIPEGYSVSREKKERFSLILESASTNQTSMYLCASSYTGTGTSNEQYFGPGTRLTVT.

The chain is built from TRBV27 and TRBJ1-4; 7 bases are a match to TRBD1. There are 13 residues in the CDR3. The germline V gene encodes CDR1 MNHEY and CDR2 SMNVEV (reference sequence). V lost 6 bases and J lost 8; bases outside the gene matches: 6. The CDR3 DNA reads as TGTGCCAGCAGCCCCAGGGGGGCCGAAAAACTGTTTTTT. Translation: CASSPRGAEKLFF.

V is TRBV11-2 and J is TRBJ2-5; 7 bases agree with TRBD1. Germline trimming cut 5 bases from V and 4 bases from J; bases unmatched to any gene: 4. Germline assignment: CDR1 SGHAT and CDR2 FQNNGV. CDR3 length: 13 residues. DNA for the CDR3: TGTGCCAGCAGCGCTGGGACAGTAGAGACCCAGTACTTC. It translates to CASSAGTVETQYF.

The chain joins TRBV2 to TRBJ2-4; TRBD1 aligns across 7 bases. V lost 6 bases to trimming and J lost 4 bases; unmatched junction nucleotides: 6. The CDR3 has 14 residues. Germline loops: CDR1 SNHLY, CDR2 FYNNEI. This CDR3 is CASSYRDRKNIQYF. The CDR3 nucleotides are TGTGCCAGCAGCTACCGGGACAGAAAAAACATTCAGTACTTC.

The CDR3 DNA follows: TGTGCCAGCTACAGGGGGCGGAACACTGAAGCTTTCTTT. Its protein product is CASYRGRNTEAFF. The chain has TRBV6-5 and TRBJ1-1; 9 bases are a match to TRBD1. Trimming cost V 8 bases and J 1 base; bases outside gene matches: 2. The CDR3 consists of 13 residues. CDR1 is MNHEY, CDR2 SVGAGI, per germline.

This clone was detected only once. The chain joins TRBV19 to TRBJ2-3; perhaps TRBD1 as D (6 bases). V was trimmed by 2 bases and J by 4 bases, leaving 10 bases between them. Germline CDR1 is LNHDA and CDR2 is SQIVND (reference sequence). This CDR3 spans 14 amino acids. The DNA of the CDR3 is TGTGCCAGTAGTATATACAGGGCTGCAGATACGCAGTATTTT. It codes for CASSIYRAADTQYF. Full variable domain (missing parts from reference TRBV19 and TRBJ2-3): DGGITQSPKYLFRKEGQNVTLSCEQNLNHDAMYWYRQDPGQGLRLIYYSQIVNDFQKGDIAEGYSVSREKKESFPLTVTSAQKNPTAFYLCASSIYRAADTQYFGPGTRLTVL.

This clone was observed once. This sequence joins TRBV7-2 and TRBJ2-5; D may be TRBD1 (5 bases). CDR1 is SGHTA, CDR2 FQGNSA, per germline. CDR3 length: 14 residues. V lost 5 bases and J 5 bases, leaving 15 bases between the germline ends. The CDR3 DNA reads TGTGCCAGCAGCCCCGCCAGGGTCGGGGAGACCCAGTACTTC. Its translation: CASSPARVGETQYF.